Sequencing of this T cell receptor beta chain was carried out in a study of blood T cells in healthy people across ages. Findings and caveats of the study: Significant beta diversity loss was already apparent by age roughly 40, declining roughly linearly.

This clonotype showed up just once. Its antigen is not known. A second about 6 to 11 cycle PCR used barcoded and J-beta primers. A 12-random-nucleotide template-switch adaptor tagged each cDNA molecule. MiXCR, applied by TCRdb to the 5' RACE reads, yields one record per CDR3 protein. The repertoire includes 1 million or so distinct CDR3 sequences, 40% to 55% of them detected once, and under 20% sits in the top ten. Germline V lookup: CDR1 GTSNPN, CDR2 SVGIG (reference sequence). J gave up 0 bases and V 4 bases, and 4 bases lay outside the gene matches. The CDR3 extends over 15 amino acids. This chain uses TRBV30 with TRBJ2-7, with 12 bases fitting TRBD2. The source material was blood. The sequence derives from a woman aged 60 to 75 in good health. DNA of the CDR3: TGTGCCTGGAAACTAGCGGGAGGCATCTCCTACGAGCAGTACTTC. This codes for CAWKLAGGISYEQYF.